The T cell receptor beta chain described here comes from a study of blood T cells in healthy people across ages. Overall study findings and caveats: Long-lived and aged donors differed, with more naive CD4+ cells and higher diversity in the long-lived.

The CDR3 loop spans 16 amino acids. V lost 5 bases and J 0 bases, leaving 14 bases between the germline ends. CDR1 and CDR2 (germline): SGDLS, YYNGEE. Every donor contributed about 10 milliliters of peripheral blood by blood draw. This clonotype was counted only a few times. The antigen remains unidentified. A second 7 to 11 cycle PCR used barcoded and J-beta primers. TCRdb called the 5' RACE reads again in MiXCR, with one record for every CDR3 protein. The profile covers 800,000 or so distinct CDR3 sequences, with about 25% appearing a single time and more than 3% taken by the ten largest. The sample was also linked to a second study, of T cells of mothers and their children. That paper adds: Study donors consisted of three healthy Caucasian mothers and their six children. Mothers yielded over 8 million CDR3 reads, children some 2.9 million each.

The material sequenced was blood. The chain uses TRBV9 and TRBJ2-2; a possible D gene is TRBD1 (6 bases). The clonotype comes from a boy aged 5-17 years in good health. The DNA for the CDR3 is TGTGCCAGCAGTGGGGTCGGGACACCGAACACCGGGGAGCTGTTTTTT. Translated, it gives CASSGVGTPNTGELFF.